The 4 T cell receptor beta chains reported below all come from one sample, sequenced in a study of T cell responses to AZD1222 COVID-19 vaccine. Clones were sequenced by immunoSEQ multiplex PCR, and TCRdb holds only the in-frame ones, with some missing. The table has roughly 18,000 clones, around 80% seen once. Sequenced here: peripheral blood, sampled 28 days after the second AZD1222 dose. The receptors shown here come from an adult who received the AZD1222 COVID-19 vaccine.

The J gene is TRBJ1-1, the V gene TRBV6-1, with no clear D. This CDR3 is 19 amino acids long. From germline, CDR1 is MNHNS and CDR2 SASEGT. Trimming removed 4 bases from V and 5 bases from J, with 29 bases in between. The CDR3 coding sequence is TGTGCCAGCAGTGGCGAACTAGGGATTGAGTCTTCCCGCGGGACTGAAGCTTTCTTT. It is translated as CASSGELGIESSRGTEAFF.

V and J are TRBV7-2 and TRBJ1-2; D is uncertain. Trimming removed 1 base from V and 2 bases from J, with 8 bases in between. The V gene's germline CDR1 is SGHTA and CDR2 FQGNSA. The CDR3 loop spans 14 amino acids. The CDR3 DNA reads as TGTGCCAGCAGCTTAGGACGGACCAACTATGGCTACACCTTC. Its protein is CASSLGRTNYGYTF. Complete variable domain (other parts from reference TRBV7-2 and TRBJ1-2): GAGVSQSPSNKVTEKGKDVELRCDPISGHTALYWYRQSLGQGLEFLIYFQGNSAPDKSGLPSDRFSAERTGGSVSTLTIQRTQQEDSAVYLCASSLGRTNYGYTFGSGTRLTVV.

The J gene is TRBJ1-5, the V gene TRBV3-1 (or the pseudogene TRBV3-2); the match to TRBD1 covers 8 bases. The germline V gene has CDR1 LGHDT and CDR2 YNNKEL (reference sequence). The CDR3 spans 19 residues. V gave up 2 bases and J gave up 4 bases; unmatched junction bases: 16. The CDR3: CASSQPRTGKPPRNQPQHF. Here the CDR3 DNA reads TGTGCCAGCAGCCAACCCAGGACAGGGAAGCCTCCTAGGAATCAGCCCCAGCATTTT.

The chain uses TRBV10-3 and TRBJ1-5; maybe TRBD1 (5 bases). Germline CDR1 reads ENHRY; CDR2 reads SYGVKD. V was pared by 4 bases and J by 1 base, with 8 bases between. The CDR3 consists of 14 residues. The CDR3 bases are TGTGCCATCAGTGCGGGGGGAAGCAATCAGCCCCAGCATTTT. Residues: CAISAGGSNQPQHF.